Below are 9 T cell receptor beta chains sequenced from a single sample in a study of T-cell memory formation after mild COVID-19. TCRdb re-derived calls from the 5' RACE reads in MiXCR, one entry per CDR3 protein. This sample has under 300,000 distinct CDR3 sequences, with about 16% found just once. Sequencing used PBMCs or a T cell subset sorted from them (not recorded which). The receptor source for this set is a man between 18 and 29 years old who had mild COVID-19 (a few samples of this study predate the infection). Cell type and time point are not known.

This clonotype was detected only once. This chain uses TRBV7-2 with TRBJ1-2; weak D call: TRBD1 (5 bases). CDR1 and CDR2 (germline): SGHTA, FQGNSA. The CDR3 contains 15 residues. V was shortened by 5 bases and J by 0 bases, with 13 bases between the two germline ends. Here the CDR3 reads CASSRAGGSNYGYTF. The CDR3 DNA is TGTGCCAGCAGCCGCGCCGGGGGTTCTAACTATGGCTACACCTTC.

This clonotype has only a few counts. The chain links TRBV2 to TRBJ2-7; D gene unclear. The CDR3 runs 12 residues. Trimming took off 3 bases at V and 3 bases at J, with 6 bases between the two ends. Germline CDR1 is SNHLY and CDR2 is FYNNEI. The CDR3 region is CASSEGFYEQYV. The CDR3 DNA follows: TGTGCCAGCAGTGAGGGGTTCTACGAGCAGTACGTC.

V usage is TRBV7-9 and J usage is TRBJ1-2, with D unresolved. The germline CDR1 and CDR2 sequences are SEHNR and FQNEAQ (reference sequence). V was shortened by 4 bases and J by 7 bases, with 10 bases between the two germline ends. CDR3 size: 12 residues. CDR3 nucleotides: TGTGCCAGCAGCTGGCGTGGAAGTGGCTACACCTTC. This sequence encodes CASSWRGSGYTF. Full variable domain (remainder filled in from reference TRBV7-9 and TRBJ1-2): DTGVSQNPRHKITKRGQNVTFRCDPISEHNRLYWYRQTLGQGPEFLTYFQNEAQLEKSRLLSDRFSAERPKGSFSTLEIQRTEQGDSAMYLCASSWRGSGYTFGSGTRLTVV.

This clonotype was seen a few times. This chain uses TRBV20-1 with TRBJ2-6; TRBD2 aligns across 8 bases. With 3 bases clipped from V and 7 bases from J, the junction kept 11 bases outside the gene matches. CDR3 length: 16 residues. The germline CDR1 and CDR2 sequences are DFQATT and SNEGSKA (reference sequence). The CDR3 DNA reads TGCAGTGCTAGTGTGACGGGGGGGCTCCCCGCCAACGTCCTGACTTTC. It translates to CSASVTGGLPANVLTF.

This clonotype was seen a few times. This chain connects TRBV29-1 to TRBJ2-5, with 7 bases lining up with TRBD1. The germline V gene encodes CDR1 SQVTM and CDR2 ANQGSEA. CDR3 length equals 15 residues. Germline trimming cut 3 bases from V and 0 bases from J; bases unmatched to any gene: 7. The CDR3 region is CSVEGDRDNQETQYF. In nucleotides, the CDR3 is TGCAGCGTTGAGGGGGACAGAGATAACCAAGAGACCCAGTACTTC.

This clonotype was observed a handful of times. The chain employs TRBV5-1 and TRBJ1-6; TRBD1 matches 11 bases. V shed 5 bases, J shed 1 base, and the junction held 8 bases outside the gene matches. There are 18 residues in the CDR3. Germline V CDR1 and CDR2: SGHRS, YFSETQ. Here the CDR3 reads CASSAGTGGTSYNSPLHF. The CDR3 DNA follows: TGCGCCAGCAGTGCCGGGACAGGGGGTACGTCCTATAATTCACCCCTCCACTTT.

This clonotype was recorded a few times. The chain links TRBV20-1 to TRBJ1-1; no clear D. The germline CDR1 and CDR2 sequences are DFQATT and SNEGSKA (reference sequence). V was trimmed by 2 bases and J by 5 bases, leaving 6 bases between them. The CDR3 runs to 11 residues. The CDR3 DNA is TGCAGTGCTAGACAGAAAACTGAAGCTTTCTTT. Translated, it gives CSARQKTEAFF.

The rearrangement uses TRBV7-6 and TRBJ2-5, with D possibly matching TRBD2 (6 bases). The V and J ends lost 5 bases and 1 base respectively, with 11 bases between them. The CDR3 runs 14 residues. Germline V gene sequence: CDR1 SGHVS, CDR2 FNYEAQ. The CDR3: CASSIRTIQETQYF. CDR3 nucleotide sequence: TGTGCCAGCAGCATCCGGACTATCCAAGAGACCCAGTACTTC. The whole variable domain, remainder taken from reference TRBV7-6 and TRBJ2-5, is GAGVSQSPRYKVTKRGQDVALRCDPISGHVSLYWYRQALGQGPEFLTYFNYEAQQDKSGLPNDRFSAERPEGSISTLTIQRTEQRDSAMYRCASSIRTIQETQYFGPGTRLLVL.

This clonotype was observed a few times. The chain is built from TRBV20-1 and TRBJ2-3; D is uncertain. Trimming took 5 bases from V and 2 from J, leaving 20 bases between them. Germline V lookup: CDR1 DFQATT, CDR2 SNEGSKA (reference sequence). The CDR3 extends over 16 amino acids. The CDR3 loop reads CSAPEPPGDDTDTQYF. The CDR3 DNA follows: TGCAGTGCTCCCGAACCTCCCGGTGACGACACAGATACGCAGTATTTT.